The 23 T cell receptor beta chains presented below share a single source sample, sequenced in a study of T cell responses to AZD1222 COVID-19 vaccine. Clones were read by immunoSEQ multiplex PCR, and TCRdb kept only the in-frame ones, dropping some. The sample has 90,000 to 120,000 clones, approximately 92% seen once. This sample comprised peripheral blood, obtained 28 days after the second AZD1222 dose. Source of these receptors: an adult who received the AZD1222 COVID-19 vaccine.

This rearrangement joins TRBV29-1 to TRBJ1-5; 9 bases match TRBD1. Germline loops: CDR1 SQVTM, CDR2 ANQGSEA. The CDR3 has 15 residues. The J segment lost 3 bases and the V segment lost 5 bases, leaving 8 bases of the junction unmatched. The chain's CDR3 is CSVSTGTGYNQPQHF. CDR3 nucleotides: TGCAGCGTTTCCACCGGGACAGGGTACAATCAGCCCCAGCATTTT.

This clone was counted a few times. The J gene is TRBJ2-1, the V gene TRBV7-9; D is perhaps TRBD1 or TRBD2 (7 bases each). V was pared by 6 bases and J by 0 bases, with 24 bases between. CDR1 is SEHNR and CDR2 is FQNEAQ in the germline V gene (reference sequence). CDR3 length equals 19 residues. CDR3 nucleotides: TGTGCCAGCAGACCAACAGGGGAGGGTAGGGGAAGCTCCTACAATGAGCAGTTCTTC. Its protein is CASRPTGEGRGSSYNEQFF.

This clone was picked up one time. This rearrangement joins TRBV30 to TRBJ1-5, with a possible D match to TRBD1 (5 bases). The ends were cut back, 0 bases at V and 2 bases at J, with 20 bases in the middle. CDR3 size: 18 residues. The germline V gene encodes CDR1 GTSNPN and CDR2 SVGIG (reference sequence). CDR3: CAWSVPQQGSLGNQPQHF. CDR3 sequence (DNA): TGTGCCTGGAGTGTACCTCAGCAGGGAAGTTTGGGCAATCAGCCCCAGCATTTT.

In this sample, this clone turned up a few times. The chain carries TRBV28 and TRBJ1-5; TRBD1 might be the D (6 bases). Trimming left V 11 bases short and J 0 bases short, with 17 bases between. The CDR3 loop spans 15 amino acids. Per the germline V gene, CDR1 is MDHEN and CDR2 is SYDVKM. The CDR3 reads CAAQGQKYSNQPQHF. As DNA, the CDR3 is TGTGCCGCCCAAGGACAGAAATATAGCAATCAGCCCCAGCATTTT.

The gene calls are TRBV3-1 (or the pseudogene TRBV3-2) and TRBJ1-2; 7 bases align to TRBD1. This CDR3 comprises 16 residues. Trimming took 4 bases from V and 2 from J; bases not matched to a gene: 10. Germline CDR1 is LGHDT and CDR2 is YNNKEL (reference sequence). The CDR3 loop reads CASSLFGSRGNYGYTF. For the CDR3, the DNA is TGTGCCAGCAGCCTGTTTGGAAGCAGGGGGAACTATGGCTACACCTTC.

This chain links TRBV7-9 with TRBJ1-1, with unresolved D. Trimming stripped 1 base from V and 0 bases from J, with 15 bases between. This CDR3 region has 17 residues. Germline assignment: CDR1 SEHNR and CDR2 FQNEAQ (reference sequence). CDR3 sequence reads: CASSLDLGRTLNTEAFF. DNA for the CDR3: TGTGCCAGCAGCTTAGACCTTGGCAGGACTCTGAACACTGAAGCTTTCTTT.

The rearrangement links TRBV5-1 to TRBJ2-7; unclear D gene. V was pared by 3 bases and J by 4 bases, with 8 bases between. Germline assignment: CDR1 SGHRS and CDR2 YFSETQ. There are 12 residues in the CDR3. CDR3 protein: CASSSSYYEQYF. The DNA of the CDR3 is TGCGCCAGCAGCTCCAGCTATTACGAGCAGTACTTC.

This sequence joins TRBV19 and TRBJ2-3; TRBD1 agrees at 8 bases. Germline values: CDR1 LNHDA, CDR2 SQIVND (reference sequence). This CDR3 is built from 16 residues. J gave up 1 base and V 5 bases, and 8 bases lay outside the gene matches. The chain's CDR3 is CASSAGTGLRTDTQYF. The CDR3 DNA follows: TGTGCCAGTAGTGCCGGGACAGGACTACGCACAGATACGCAGTATTTT.

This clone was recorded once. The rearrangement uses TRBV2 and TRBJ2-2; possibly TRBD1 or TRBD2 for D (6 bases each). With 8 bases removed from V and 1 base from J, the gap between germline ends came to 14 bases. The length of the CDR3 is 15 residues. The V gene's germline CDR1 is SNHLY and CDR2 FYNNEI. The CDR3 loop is CASRGGGGNTGELFF. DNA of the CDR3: TGTGCCAGCCGAGGAGGAGGGGGGAACACCGGGGAGCTGTTTTTT.

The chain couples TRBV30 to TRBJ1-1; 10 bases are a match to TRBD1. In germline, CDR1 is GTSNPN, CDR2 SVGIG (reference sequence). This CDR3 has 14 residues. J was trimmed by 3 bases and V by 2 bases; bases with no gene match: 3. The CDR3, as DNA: TGTGCCTGGAGTACCGGGACAGGGGACACTGAAGCTTTCTTT. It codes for CAWSTGTGDTEAFF.

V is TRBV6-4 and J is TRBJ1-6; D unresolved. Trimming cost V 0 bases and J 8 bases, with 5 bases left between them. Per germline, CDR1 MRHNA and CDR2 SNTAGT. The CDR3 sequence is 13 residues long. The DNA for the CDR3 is TGTGCCAGCAGTGACTCGGGAGATTCACCCCTCCACTTT. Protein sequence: CASSDSGDSPLHF.

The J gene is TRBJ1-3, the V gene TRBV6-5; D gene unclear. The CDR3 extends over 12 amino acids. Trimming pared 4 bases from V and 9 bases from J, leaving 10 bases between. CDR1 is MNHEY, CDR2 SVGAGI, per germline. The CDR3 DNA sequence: TGTGCCAGCAGTTGGGCCCCCCCCACCATATATTTT. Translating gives CASSWAPPTIYF.

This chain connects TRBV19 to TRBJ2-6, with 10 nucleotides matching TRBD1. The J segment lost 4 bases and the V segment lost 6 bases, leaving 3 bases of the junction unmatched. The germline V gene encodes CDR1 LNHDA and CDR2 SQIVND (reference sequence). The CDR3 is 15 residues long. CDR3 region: CASRGTGEGANVLTF. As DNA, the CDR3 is TGTGCCAGTAGAGGGACAGGGGAAGGGGCCAACGTCCTGACTTTC.

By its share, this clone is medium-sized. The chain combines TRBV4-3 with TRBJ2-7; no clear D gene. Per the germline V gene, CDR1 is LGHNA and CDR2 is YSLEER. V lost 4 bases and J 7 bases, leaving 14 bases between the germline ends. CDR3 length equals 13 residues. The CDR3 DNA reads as TGCGCCAGCAGCCTCAACCGTGGACGGGAGCAGTACTTC. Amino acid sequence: CASSLNRGREQYF.

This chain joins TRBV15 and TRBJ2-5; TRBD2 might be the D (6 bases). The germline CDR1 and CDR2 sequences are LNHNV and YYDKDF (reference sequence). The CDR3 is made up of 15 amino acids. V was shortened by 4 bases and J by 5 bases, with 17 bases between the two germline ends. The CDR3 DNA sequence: TGTGCCACCAGCACGGGGAGGCCTGGCGGCGAGACCCAGTACTTC. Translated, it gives CATSTGRPGGETQYF.

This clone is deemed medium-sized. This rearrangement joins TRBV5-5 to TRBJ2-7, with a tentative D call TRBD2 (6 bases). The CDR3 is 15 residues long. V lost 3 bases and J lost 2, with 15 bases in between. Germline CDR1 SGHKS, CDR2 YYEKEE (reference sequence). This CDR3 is CASSYRDSEPYEQYF. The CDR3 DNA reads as TGTGCCAGCAGCTACCGGGACTCTGAACCCTACGAGCAGTACTTC.

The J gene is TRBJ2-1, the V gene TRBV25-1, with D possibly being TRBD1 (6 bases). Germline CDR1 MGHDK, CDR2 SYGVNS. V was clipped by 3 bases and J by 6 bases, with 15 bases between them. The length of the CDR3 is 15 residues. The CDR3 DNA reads TGTGCCAGCAGTGAGCTACAGGGTCTCTCCAATGAGCAGTTCTTC. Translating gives CASSELQGLSNEQFF. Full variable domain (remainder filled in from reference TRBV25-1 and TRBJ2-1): EADIYQTPRYLVIGTGKKITLECSQTMGHDKMYWYQQDPGMELHLIHYSYGVNSTEKGDLSSESTVSRIRTEHFPLTLESARPSHTSQYLCASSELQGLSNEQFFGPGTRLTVL.

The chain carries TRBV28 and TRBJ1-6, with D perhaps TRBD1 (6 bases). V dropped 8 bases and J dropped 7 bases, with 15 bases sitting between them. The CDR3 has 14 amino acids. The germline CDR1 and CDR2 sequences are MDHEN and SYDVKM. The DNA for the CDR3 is TGTGCCAGCCGCCCCCCTGACAGGAATTCACCCCTCCACTTT. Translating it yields CASRPPDRNSPLHF.

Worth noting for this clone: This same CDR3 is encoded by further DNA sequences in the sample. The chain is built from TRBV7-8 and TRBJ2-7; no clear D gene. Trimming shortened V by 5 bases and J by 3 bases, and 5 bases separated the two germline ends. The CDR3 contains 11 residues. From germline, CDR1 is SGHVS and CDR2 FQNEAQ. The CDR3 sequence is CASSPNYEQYF. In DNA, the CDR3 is TGTGCCAGCAGCCCAAACTACGAGCAGTACTTC.

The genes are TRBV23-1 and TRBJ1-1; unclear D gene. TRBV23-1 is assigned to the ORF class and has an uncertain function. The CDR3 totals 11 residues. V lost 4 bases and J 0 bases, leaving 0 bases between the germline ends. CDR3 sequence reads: CASSLNTEAFF. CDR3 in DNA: TGCGCCAGCAGTCTGAACACTGAAGCTTTCTTT.

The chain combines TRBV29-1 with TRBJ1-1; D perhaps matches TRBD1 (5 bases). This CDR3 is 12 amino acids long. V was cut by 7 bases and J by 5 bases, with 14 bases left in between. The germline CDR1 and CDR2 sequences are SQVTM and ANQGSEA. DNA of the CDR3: TGCAGCGCCCTTCAGACAGTAACTGAAGCTTTCTTT. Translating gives CSALQTVTEAFF.

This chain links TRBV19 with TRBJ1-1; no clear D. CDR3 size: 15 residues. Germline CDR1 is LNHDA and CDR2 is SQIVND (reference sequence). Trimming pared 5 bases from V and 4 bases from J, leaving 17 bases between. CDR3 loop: CASSHGRNYFTEAFF. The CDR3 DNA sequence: TGTGCCAGTAGTCATGGACGGAACTACTTCACTGAAGCTTTCTTT.

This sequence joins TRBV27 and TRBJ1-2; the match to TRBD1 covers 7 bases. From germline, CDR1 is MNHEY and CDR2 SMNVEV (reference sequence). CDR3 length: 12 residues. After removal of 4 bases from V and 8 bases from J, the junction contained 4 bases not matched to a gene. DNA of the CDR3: TGTGCCAGCAGTTCCACAGGGGACGGCTACACCTTC. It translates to CASSSTGDGYTF.